The rows below give T cell receptor beta chains drawn from one sample of a study of TIL therapy for anti-PD-1-resistant metastatic lung cancer. Some clones are missing from TCRdb's copy, which holds only in-frame ones; the method was immunoSEQ multiplex PCR. The sample includes about 50,000 clones, 55% to 75% of them seen just once. Sample: tumor tissue, taken at baseline. These TCRs come from a person aged 25 to 80 with non-small cell lung cancer. The CDR3 runs from the conserved cysteine through the conserved F or W. A D gene is named only where the DNA matches it firmly.

v_gene	d_gene	j_gene	CDR3aa
TRBV6-5	-	TRBJ1-3	CASSGTTGNTIYF
TRBV15	-	TRBJ1-4	CATSYDRAGSNEKLFF
TRBV18	-	TRBJ1-3	CASSPGMGERAPFSGNTIYF
TRBV6-5	-	TRBJ2-6	CASSALSSGANVLTF
TRBV5-1	-	TRBJ1-2	CASSLADGGYTF
TRBV19	TRBD1	TRBJ1-1	CASSPGTVGTNTEAFF
TRBV2	-	TRBJ2-7	CASSPSSYEQYF
TRBV7-8	TRBD1	TRBJ1-5	CASRQGAPSNQPQHF
TRBV29-1	-	TRBJ2-7	CSAVDGSSYEQYF
TRBV15	-	TRBJ2-7	CATSREIRSYEQYF
TRBV5-6	-	TRBJ1-1	CASSRSNTEAFF
TRBV9	-	TRBJ2-4	CASSVGGGLLERDIQYF
TRBV5-4	-	TRBJ2-7	CASSLRLRDSYEQYF
TRBV6-1	TRBD1	TRBJ1-1	CASSVTGYGTEAFF
TRBV10-3	TRBD2	TRBJ2-2	CAISDGVSGRDTGELFF
TRBV6-5	-	TRBJ2-5	CASSYGDRPQETQYF
TRBV5-1	-	TRBJ2-3	CASSKRGLGDTQYF
TRBV7-2	TRBD2	TRBJ2-3	CASSLAGGRETDTQYF
TRBV6-5	-	TRBJ1-5	CASSYNGANQPQHF
TRBV5-4	-	TRBJ2-6	CASSLVRGSGANVLTF
TRBV7-9	-	TRBJ2-7	CASSLGTAYEQYF
TRBV7-3	-	TRBJ1-2	CASSLTVLAYGYTF
TRBV5-1	-	TRBJ2-1	CASSYGSGTGAYNEQFF
TRBV10-3	TRBD1	TRBJ1-2	CAIKTDREDGYTF
TRBV2	TRBD1	TRBJ2-7	CASSRLPGQGYEQYF
TRBV4-1	-	TRBJ2-1	CASSQEGGPGYNEQFF
TRBV6-1	-	TRBJ1-6	CASSPWGENSPLHF